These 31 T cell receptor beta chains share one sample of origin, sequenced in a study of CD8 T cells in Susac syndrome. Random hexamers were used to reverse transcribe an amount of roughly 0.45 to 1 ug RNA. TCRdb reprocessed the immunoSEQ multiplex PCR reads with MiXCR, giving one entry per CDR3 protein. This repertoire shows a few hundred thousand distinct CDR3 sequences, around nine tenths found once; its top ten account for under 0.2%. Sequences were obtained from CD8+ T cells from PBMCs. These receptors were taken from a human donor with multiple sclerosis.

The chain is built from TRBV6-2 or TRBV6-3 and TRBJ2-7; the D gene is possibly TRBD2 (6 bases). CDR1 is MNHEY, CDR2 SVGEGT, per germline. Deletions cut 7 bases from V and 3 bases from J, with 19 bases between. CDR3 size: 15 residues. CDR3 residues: CASNIGASEDYEQYF. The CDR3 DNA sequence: TGTGCCAGCAATATCGGGGCTAGCGAGGACTACGAGCAGTACTTC.

CDR3: CATSLTGDTEAFF. The CDR3 DNA reads as TGTGCCACCTCGTTGACAGGGGACACTGAAGCTTTCTTT. The chain combines TRBV12-3 or TRBV12-4 with TRBJ1-1, with TRBD1 matching 8 bases. This CDR3 region has 13 residues. Trimming removed 10 bases from V and 3 bases from J; junction bases left unmatched: 7.

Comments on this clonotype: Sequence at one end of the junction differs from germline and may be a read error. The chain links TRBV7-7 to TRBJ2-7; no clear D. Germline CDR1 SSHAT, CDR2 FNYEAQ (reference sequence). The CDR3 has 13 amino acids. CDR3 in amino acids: CASSPGHPYEQYF. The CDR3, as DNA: TGTGCTAGCAGCCCGGGCCACCCCTACGAGCAGTACTTC.

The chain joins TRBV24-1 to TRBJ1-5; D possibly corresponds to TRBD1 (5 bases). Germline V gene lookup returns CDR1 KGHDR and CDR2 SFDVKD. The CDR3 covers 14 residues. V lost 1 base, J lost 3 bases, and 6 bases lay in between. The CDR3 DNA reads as TGTGCCACCAGTGATTTAGGGGCCAATCAGCCCCAGCATTTT. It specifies CATSDLGANQPQHF.

The CDR3 bases are TGCAGTGCTAGTTTCTCCCCGGATTACAATGAGCAGTTCTTC. Amino acid sequence: CSASFSPDYNEQFF. The chain is built from TRBV20-1 and TRBJ2-1; no firm D call. V shed 3 bases and J shed 4 bases, with 13 bases lying between them. The length of the CDR3 is 14 residues. The germline V gene encodes CDR1 DFQATT and CDR2 SNEGSKA (reference sequence).

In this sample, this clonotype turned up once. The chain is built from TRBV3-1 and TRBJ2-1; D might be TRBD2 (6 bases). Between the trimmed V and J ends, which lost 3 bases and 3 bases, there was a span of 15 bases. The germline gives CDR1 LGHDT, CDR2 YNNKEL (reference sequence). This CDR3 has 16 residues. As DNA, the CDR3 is TGTGCCAGCAGCCATGAAGAGGGACTTTACTACAATGAGCAGTTCTTC. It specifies CASSHEEGLYYNEQFF.

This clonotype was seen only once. The CDR3 loop reads CSVPGGSYEQYF. DNA for the CDR3: TGCAGCGTCCCAGGGGGTTCCTACGAGCAGTACTTC. V gene TRBV29-1 combines with J gene TRBJ2-7, with TRBD1 matching 7 bases. CDR1 is SQVTM, CDR2 ANQGSEA, per germline. The CDR3 totals 12 residues. Trimming removed 6 bases from V and 1 base from J; junction bases left unmatched: 3.

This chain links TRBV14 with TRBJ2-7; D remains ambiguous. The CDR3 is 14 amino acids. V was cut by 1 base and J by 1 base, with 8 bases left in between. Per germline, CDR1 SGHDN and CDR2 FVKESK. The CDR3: CASSQAAGSYEQYF. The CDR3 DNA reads TGTGCCAGCAGCCAAGCAGCCGGTTCCTACGAGCAGTACTTC. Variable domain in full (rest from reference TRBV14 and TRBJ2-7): EAGVTQFPSHSVIEKGQTVTLRCDPISGHDNLYWYRRVMGKEIKFLLHFVKESKQDESGMPNNRFLAERTGGTYSTLKVQPAELEDSGVYFCASSQAAGSYEQYFGPGTRLTVT.

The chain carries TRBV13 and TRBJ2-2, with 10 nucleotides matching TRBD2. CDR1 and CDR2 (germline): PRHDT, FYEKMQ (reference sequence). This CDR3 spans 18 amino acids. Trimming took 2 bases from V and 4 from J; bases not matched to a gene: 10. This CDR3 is CASSLPPGLAEFTGELFF. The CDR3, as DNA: TGTGCCAGCAGCTTACCCCCTGGACTAGCGGAGTTCACCGGGGAGCTGTTTTTT.

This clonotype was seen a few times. CDR3 protein: CSARGETPLNTEAFF. DNA of the CDR3: TGCAGTGCTAGAGGCGAGACACCTTTGAACACTGAAGCTTTCTTT. The chain couples TRBV20-1 to TRBJ1-1; D remains ambiguous. Germline CDR1 and CDR2: DFQATT and SNEGSKA (reference sequence). V gave up 1 base and J gave up 0 bases, with 12 bases separating them. The CDR3 is made up of 15 amino acids.

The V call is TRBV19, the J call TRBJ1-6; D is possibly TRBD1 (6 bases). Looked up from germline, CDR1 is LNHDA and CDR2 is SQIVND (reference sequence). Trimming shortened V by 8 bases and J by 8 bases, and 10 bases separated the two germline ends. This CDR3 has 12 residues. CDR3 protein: CASSQGYSPLHF. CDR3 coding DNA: TGTGCCAGTTCCCAGGGGTATTCACCCCTCCACTTT.

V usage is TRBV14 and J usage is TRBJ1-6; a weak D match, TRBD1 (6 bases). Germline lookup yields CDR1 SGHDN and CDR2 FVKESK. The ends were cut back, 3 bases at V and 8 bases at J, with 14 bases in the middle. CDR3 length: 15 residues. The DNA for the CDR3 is TGTGCCAGCAGCCACCAGGACAGCTACGATTCACCCCTCCACTTT. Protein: CASSHQDSYDSPLHF.

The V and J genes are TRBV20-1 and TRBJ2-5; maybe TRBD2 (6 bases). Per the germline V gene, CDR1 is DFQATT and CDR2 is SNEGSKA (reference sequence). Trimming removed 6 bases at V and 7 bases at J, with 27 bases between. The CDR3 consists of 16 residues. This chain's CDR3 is CSATYPPRLGLGTQYF. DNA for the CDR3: TGCAGTGCCACCTACCCCCCCCGACTAGGCCTCGGGACCCAGTACTTC.

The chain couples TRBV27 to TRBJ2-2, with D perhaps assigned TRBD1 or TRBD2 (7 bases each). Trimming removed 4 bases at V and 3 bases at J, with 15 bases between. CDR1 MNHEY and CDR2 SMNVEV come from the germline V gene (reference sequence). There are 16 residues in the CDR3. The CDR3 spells CASSSPQGRDTGELFF. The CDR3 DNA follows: TGTGCCAGCAGTTCACCACAGGGGAGGGACACCGGGGAGCTGTTTTTT.

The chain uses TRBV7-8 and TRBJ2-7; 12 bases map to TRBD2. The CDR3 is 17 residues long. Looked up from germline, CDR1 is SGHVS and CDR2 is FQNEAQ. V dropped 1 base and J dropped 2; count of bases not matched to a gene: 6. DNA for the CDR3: TGTGCCAGCAGCTTAGTGGGACTAGCGGGTTTCGCCTACGAGCAGTACTTC. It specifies CASSLVGLAGFAYEQYF.

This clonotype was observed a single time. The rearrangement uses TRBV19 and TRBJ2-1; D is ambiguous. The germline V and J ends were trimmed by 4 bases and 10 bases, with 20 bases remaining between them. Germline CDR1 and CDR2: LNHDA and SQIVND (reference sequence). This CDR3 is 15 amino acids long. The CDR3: CASSTIRHPVGEQFF. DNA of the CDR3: TGTGCCAGTAGTACCATTAGGCACCCGGTTGGGGAGCAGTTCTTC.

The CDR3 spells CATSLSRGGLRETQYF. The CDR3 DNA reads as TGTGCCACCAGCTTGAGTAGAGGGGGACTTCGGGAGACCCAGTACTTC. The chain combines TRBV15 with TRBJ2-5, with D perhaps matching TRBD1 or TRBD2 (6 bases each). V lost 5 bases and J lost 5, with 21 bases in between. Germline assignment: CDR1 LNHNV and CDR2 YYDKDF (reference sequence). CDR3 length equals 16 residues. The entire variable domain, with the rest obtained from reference TRBV15 and TRBJ2-5, is as follows: DAMVIQNPRYQVTQFGKPVTLSCSQTLNHNVMYWYQQKSSQAPKLLFHYYDKDFNNEADTPDNFQSRRPNTSFCFLDIRSPGLGDTAMYLCATSLSRGGLRETQYFGPGTRLLVL.

The CDR3 spells CASSLVAGIGGTDTQYF. The CDR3 bases are TGTGCCAGCAGTTTAGTGGCGGGTATAGGGGGCACAGATACGCAGTATTTT. This rearrangement joins TRBV28 to TRBJ2-3; D possibly uses TRBD1 or TRBD2 (5 bases each). Germline CDR1 and CDR2: MDHEN and SYDVKM. Trimming took 2 bases from V and 1 from J, leaving 16 bases between them. The CDR3 is made up of 17 amino acids.

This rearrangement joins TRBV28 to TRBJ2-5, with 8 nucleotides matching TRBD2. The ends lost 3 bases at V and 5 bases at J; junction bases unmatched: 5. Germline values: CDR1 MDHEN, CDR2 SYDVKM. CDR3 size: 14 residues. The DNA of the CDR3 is TGTGCCAGCAGTTTCACGGGAGGGGGGGAGACCCAGTACTTC. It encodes CASSFTGGGETQYF.

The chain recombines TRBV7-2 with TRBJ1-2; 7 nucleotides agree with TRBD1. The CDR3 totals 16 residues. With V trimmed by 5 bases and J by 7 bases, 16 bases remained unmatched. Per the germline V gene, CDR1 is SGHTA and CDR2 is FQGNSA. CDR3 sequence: CASSPNTGDWGSGYTF. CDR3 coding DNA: TGTGCCAGCAGCCCAAATACAGGGGATTGGGGAAGTGGCTACACCTTC.

CDR3 sequence: CASSPEPGQYYNEQFF. The CDR3 DNA follows: TGTGCCAGCAGCCCCGAACCGGGACAGTATTACAATGAGCAGTTCTTC. The chain joins TRBV5-4 to TRBJ2-1, with 7 bases lining up with TRBD1. CDR3 length equals 16 residues. The germline V gene has CDR1 SGHNT and CDR2 YYREEE (reference sequence). V trimming: 4 bases; J trimming: 4 bases; junction bases outside the gene matches: 11.

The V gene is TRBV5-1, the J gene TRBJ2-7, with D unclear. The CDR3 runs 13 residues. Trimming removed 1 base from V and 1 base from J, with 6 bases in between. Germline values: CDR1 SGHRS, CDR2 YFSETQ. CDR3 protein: CASSLPTSYEQYF. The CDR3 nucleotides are TGCGCCAGCAGCTTGCCTACATCCTACGAGCAGTACTTC.

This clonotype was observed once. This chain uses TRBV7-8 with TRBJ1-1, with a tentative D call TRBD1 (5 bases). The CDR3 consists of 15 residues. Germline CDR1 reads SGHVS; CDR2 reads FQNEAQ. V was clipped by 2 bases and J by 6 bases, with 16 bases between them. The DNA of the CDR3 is TGTGCCAGCAGCTTATACCCGGGCGGGGGGTCTGAAGCTTTCTTT. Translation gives CASSLYPGGGSEAFF.

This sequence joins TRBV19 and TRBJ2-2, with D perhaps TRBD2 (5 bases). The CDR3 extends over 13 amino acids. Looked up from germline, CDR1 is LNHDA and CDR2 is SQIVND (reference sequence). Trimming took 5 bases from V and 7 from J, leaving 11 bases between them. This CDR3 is CASSYGVDGELFF. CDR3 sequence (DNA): TGTGCCAGTAGTTACGGGGTTGACGGGGAGCTGTTTTTT.

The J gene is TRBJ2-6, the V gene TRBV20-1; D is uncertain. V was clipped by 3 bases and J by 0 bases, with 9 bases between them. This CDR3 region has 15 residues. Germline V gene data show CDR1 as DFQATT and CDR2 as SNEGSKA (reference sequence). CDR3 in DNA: TGCAGTGCTAGTTCCGGGTTCTCTGGGGCCAACGTCCTGACTTTC. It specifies CSASSGFSGANVLTF.

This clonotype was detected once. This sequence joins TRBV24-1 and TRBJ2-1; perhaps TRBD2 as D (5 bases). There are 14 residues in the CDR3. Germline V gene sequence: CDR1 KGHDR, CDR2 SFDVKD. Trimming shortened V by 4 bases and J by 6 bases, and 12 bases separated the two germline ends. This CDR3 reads CATSDIGNPNEQFF. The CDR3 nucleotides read TGTGCCACCAGTGACATCGGGAACCCCAATGAGCAGTTCTTC.

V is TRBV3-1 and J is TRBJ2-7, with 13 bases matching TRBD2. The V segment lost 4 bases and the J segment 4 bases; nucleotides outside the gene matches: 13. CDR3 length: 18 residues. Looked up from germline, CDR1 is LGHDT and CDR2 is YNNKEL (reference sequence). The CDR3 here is CASSPWTSGSNGRYEQYF. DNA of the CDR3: TGTGCCAGCAGCCCCTGGACTAGCGGGAGTAACGGGCGATACGAGCAGTACTTC.

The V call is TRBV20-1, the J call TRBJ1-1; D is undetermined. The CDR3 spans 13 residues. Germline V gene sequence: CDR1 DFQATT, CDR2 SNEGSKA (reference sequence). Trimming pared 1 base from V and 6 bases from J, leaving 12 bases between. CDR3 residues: CSARVDDSAEAFF. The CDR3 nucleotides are TGCAGTGCTAGAGTGGACGATAGCGCTGAAGCTTTCTTT.

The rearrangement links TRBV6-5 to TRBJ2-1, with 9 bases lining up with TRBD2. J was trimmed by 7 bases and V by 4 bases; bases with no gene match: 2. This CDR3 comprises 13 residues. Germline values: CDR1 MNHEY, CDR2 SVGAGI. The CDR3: CASSWREGNEQFF. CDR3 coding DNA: TGTGCCAGCAGTTGGCGGGAGGGTAATGAGCAGTTCTTC.

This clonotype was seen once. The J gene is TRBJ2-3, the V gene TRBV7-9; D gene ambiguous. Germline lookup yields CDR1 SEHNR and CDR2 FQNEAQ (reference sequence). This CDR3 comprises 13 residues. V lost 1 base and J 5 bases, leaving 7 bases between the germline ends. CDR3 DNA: TGTGCCAGCAGCTTAGTAGGTATAGATACGCAGTATTTT. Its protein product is CASSLVGIDTQYF.

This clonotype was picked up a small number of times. CDR3 amino acids: CASSSRGGSSYNEQFF. CDR3 DNA: TGTGCCAGCAGTTCCCGAGGTGGTAGCTCCTACAATGAGCAGTTCTTC. V is TRBV27 and J is TRBJ2-1; D is uncertain. V lost 4 bases and J lost 0, with 13 bases in between. This CDR3 is 16 amino acids long. CDR1 and CDR2 from the germline V gene are MNHEY and SMNVEV (reference sequence).